These 17 T cell receptor beta chains originate from one sample sequenced in a study of T-cell reconstitution after alpha-beta-depleted transplantation in children. Unique molecular identifiers featured in how the TCRbeta library was prepared. Using its own MiXCR run on the PCR reads, TCRdb lists one record per CDR3 protein. The sample lists 500,000 or so distinct CDR3 sequences, approximately 30% occurring once. The sample was PBMCs from the stem cell graft donor, taken from the stem cell graft. These receptors were collected from a human donor who donated a stem cell graft to a child with aplastic anemia.

The chain combines TRBV20-1 with TRBJ2-5; 8 nucleotides line up with TRBD2. Germline assignment: CDR1 DFQATT and CDR2 SNEGSKA (reference sequence). After removal of 4 bases from V and 1 base from J, the junction contained 5 bases not matched to a gene. The CDR3 has 14 residues. CDR3 nucleotides: TGCAGTGCTATTTCCGGGAGGGCCCAAGAGACCCAGTACTTC. Amino acids: CSAISGRAQETQYF.

The CDR3 spells CSVKGGDLNTEAFF. CDR3 bases: TGCAGCGTAAAGGGGGGTGATTTGAACACTGAAGCTTTCTTT. The rearrangement links TRBV29-1 to TRBJ1-1; tentatively, D is TRBD1 (6 bases). The CDR3 spans 14 residues. The germline V gene has CDR1 SQVTM and CDR2 ANQGSEA. V gave up 6 bases and J gave up 0 bases, with 14 bases separating them.

This clonotype appeared a few times. The chain recombines TRBV20-1 with TRBJ1-5; 8 positions agree with TRBD1. The germline V gene has CDR1 DFQATT and CDR2 SNEGSKA (reference sequence). V lost 6 bases, J lost 6 bases, and 13 bases stayed unmatched. The CDR3 length is 15 residues. In nucleotides, the CDR3 is TGCAGTGCCCAAGGTCACAGGGGGGTATTTCAGCCCCAGCATTTT. Its translation is CSAQGHRGVFQPQHF.

The chain combines TRBV29-1 with TRBJ2-3; 7 bases are a match to TRBD2. Germline lookup yields CDR1 SQVTM and CDR2 ANQGSEA. Trimming at V came to 0 bases and at J to 4 bases, leaving 13 bases not matched to a gene. The CDR3 is 17 amino acids. CDR3 sequence reads: CSVEDPTRAGAPDTQYF. The DNA of the CDR3 is TGCAGCGTTGAAGATCCCACTAGGGCGGGAGCCCCAGATACGCAGTATTTT.

The chain joins TRBV9 to TRBJ2-7, with D tentatively TRBD2 (5 bases). Trimming cost V 3 bases and J 2 bases, with 15 bases left between them. Germline V CDR1 and CDR2: SGDLS, YYNGEE. CDR3 length equals 15 residues. The CDR3 coding sequence is TGTGCCAGCAGCGGTAACGGACGGGGAGCCTACGAGCAGTACTTC. This codes for CASSGNGRGAYEQYF. Based on the CDR3 plus reference TRBV9 and TRBJ2-7, the full variable domain is DSGVTQTPKHLITATGQRVTLRCSPRSGDLSVYWYQQSLDQGLQFLIQYYNGEERAKGNILERFSAQQFPDLHSELNLSSLELGDSALYFCASSGNGRGAYEQYFGPGTRLTVT.

This clonotype was observed a few times. This rearrangement joins TRBV4-2 to TRBJ1-5, with D possibly being TRBD1 (6 bases). V lost 5 bases, J lost 2 bases, and 13 bases lay in between. CDR1 and CDR2 (germline): LGHNA, YNFKEQ. This CDR3 comprises 15 residues. For the CDR3, the DNA is TGTGCCAGCAGCGACGAGGGGGGACGCAATCAGCCCCAGCATTTT. Translated, it gives CASSDEGGRNQPQHF.

The genes are TRBV7-6 and TRBJ2-5, with D perhaps matching TRBD2 (6 bases). This CDR3 is 13 amino acids long. V gave up 4 bases and J gave up 1 base, with 7 bases separating them. Germline CDR1 SGHVS, CDR2 FNYEAQ. Written as DNA, the CDR3 is TGTGCCAGCAGCTACGGGGGCCAAGAGACCCAGTACTTC. Protein sequence: CASSYGGQETQYF.

This clonotype was seen only a few times. The gene calls are TRBV15 and TRBJ2-1; the match to TRBD2 covers 12 bases. V shed 5 bases, J shed 7 bases, and the junction held 6 bases outside the gene matches. CDR3 size: 15 residues. CDR1 LNHNV and CDR2 YYDKDF come from the germline V gene (reference sequence). The CDR3 region is CATSRGLAGRNEQFF. CDR3 nucleotides: TGTGCCACCAGCCGGGGACTAGCGGGTCGGAATGAGCAGTTCTTC. Looking up the rest from reference TRBV15 and TRBJ2-1 gives the full variable domain: DAMVIQNPRYQVTQFGKPVTLSCSQTLNHNVMYWYQQKSSQAPKLLFHYYDKDFNNEADTPDNFQSRRPNTSFCFLDIRSPGLGDTAMYLCATSRGLAGRNEQFFGPGTRLTVL.

The chain recombines TRBV28 with TRBJ2-7, with 7 bases lining up with TRBD1. The CDR3 has 17 amino acids. Per the germline V gene, CDR1 is MDHEN and CDR2 is SYDVKM. Trimming at V came to 4 bases and at J to 2 bases, leaving 14 bases not matched to a gene. The CDR3 region has the DNA TGTGCCAGCAGTTACCCGTACGGACAGGAGCTAACCTACGAGCAGTACTTC. Amino acids: CASSYPYGQELTYEQYF.

The V and J genes are TRBV4-1 and TRBJ2-5, with 8 nucleotides matching TRBD1. The CDR3 is 16 residues long. Germline V gene sequence: CDR1 MGHRA, CDR2 YSYEKL. After removal of 0 bases from V and 5 bases from J, the junction contained 8 bases not matched to a gene. The CDR3 reads CASSQDHDRGFETQYF. As DNA, the CDR3 is TGCGCCAGCAGCCAAGATCATGACAGGGGTTTCGAGACCCAGTACTTC.

The V and J genes are TRBV5-1 and TRBJ1-1, with D possibly matching TRBD1 (5 bases). Trimming removed 4 bases from V and 8 bases from J, with 15 bases in between. CDR1 SGHRS and CDR2 YFSETQ come from the germline V gene. The CDR3 has 13 residues. The CDR3 DNA reads TGCGCCAGCAGCGCCCCAGGGAATAGGGAAGCTTTCTTT. Translation: CASSAPGNREAFF.

The gene calls are TRBV29-1 and TRBJ1-1, with 11 nucleotides matching TRBD1. With V trimmed by 8 bases and J by 6 bases, 8 bases remained unmatched. The CDR3 covers 13 residues. In germline, CDR1 is SQVTM, CDR2 ANQGSEA. The CDR3 loop reads CSSIPGQGAEAFF. CDR3 bases: TGCAGCTCAATACCGGGACAGGGGGCTGAAGCTTTCTTT.

The sample holds a few counts of this clonotype. The gene calls are TRBV5-5 and TRBJ2-7, with 8 bases identical to TRBD2. The ends lost 3 bases at V and 5 bases at J; junction bases unmatched: 10. Germline V gene data show CDR1 as SGHKS and CDR2 as YYEKEE (reference sequence). The CDR3 runs 15 residues. CDR3 amino acids: CASSSEPGLVDEQYF. Written as DNA, the CDR3 is TGTGCCAGCAGCTCTGAACCGGGACTAGTGGACGAGCAGTACTTC.

This clonotype occurred a few times. The chain recombines TRBV5-6 with TRBJ1-1, with D perhaps matching TRBD1 (5 bases). Trimming shortened V by 3 bases and J by 12 bases, and 21 bases separated the two germline ends. CDR1 SGHDT and CDR2 YYEEEE come from the germline V gene. This CDR3 region has 14 residues. CDR3 bases: TGTGCCAGCAGCTCCCGGGGCCGGTTTCGCGCCTCTTTCTTT. This codes for CASSSRGRFRASFF.

The gene calls are TRBV7-2 and TRBJ2-7; D is uncertain. CDR1 is SGHTA, CDR2 FQGNSA, per germline. There are 15 residues in the CDR3. V was shortened by 0 bases and J by 3 bases, with 12 bases between the two germline ends. The CDR3 DNA sequence: TGTGCCAGCAGCTTAGCCCTTATAGGGTTCTACGAGCAGTACTTC. Residues: CASSLALIGFYEQYF.

In its sample, this clonotype was seen a few times. V is TRBV11-3 and J is TRBJ1-1; 10 bases are a match to TRBD1. Germline CDR1 is SGHNT and CDR2 is YENEEA. The CDR3 totals 11 residues. With V trimmed by 4 bases and J by 11 bases, 1 base remained unmatched. CDR3 amino acids: CASSSGQGAFF. For the CDR3, the DNA is TGTGCCAGCAGCTCGGGACAGGGGGCTTTCTTT. The whole variable domain, filled in from reference TRBV11-3 and TRBJ1-1, reads EAGVVQSPRYKIIEKKQPVAFWCNPISGHNTLYWYLQNLGQGPELLIRYENEEAVDDSQLPKDRFSAERLKGVDSTLKIQPAELGDSAVYLCASSSGQGAFFGQGTRLTVV.

The chain recombines TRBV20-1 with TRBJ1-2; 12 nucleotides match TRBD1. V was pared by 5 bases and J by 2 bases, with 12 bases of the junction left unmatched. The CDR3 is 17 amino acids. Germline CDR1 DFQATT, CDR2 SNEGSKA (reference sequence). The CDR3 loop is CSAGRVPGQGANYGYTF. In nucleotides, the CDR3 is TGCAGTGCTGGCAGGGTACCGGGACAGGGGGCAAACTATGGCTACACCTTC.